This T cell receptor beta chain was captured by sequencing in a study of blood T cell repertoires in COVID-19. Across the whole study: PBMCs, B-cell-depleted T cells, or T cells were the source of the cDNA or gDNA that made up the material.

Patients in Seattle were enrolled during active infection, then followed longitudinally. Germline V gives CDR1 LGHDT, CDR2 YNNKEL (reference sequence). The CDR3 is 14 amino acids. V lost 6 bases and J lost 12; bases outside the gene matches: 17. Profiled with immunoSEQ multiplex PCR; TCRdb holds only in-frame clones, not every one. This sample has tens of thousands of clones, with less than 95% found just once. Sequenced input: peripheral blood. The TCR was taken from a man aged 50-60 years with COVID-19, enrolled during active disease. This chain links TRBV3-1 (or the pseudogene TRBV3-2) with TRBJ2-7, with TRBD1 identical over 7 bases. CDR3 loop: CASSPNGVTAGGYF. The CDR3 bases are TGTGCCAGCAGTCCAAACGGGGTTACTGCAGGGGGGTACTTC.